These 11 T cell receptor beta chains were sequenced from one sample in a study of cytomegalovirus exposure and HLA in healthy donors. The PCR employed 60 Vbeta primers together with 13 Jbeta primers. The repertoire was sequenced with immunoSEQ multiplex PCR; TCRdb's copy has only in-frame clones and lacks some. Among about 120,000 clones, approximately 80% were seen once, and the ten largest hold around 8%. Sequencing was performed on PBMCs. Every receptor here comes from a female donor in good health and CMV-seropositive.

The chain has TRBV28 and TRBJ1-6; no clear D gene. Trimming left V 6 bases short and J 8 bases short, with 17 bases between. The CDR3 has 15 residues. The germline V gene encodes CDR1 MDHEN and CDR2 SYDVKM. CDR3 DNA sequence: TGTGCCAGCAGGTCGGGTAGGTGGAATTATTCACCCCTCCACTTT. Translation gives CASRSGRWNYSPLHF.

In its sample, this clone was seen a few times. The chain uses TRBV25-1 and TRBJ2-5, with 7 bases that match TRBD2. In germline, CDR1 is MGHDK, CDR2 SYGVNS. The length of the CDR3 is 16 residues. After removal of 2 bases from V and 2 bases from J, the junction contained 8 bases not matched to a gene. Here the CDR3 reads CASSEGAGREQETQYF. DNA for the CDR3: TGTGCCAGCAGTGAAGGGGCAGGGCGGGAGCAAGAGACCCAGTACTTC.

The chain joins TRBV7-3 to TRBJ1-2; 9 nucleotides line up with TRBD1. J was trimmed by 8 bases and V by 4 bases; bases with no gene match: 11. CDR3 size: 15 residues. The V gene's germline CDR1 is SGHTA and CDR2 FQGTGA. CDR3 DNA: TGTGCCAGCAGCTCGCCGGGACAGGGTTCGAGGGGCTACACCTTC. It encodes CASSSPGQGSRGYTF.

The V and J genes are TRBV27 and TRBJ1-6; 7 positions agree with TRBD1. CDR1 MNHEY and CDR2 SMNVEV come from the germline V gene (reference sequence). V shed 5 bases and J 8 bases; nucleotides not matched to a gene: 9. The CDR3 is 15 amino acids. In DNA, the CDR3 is TGTGCCAGCAGTCCTTTACAGGGGAGAGATTCACCCCTCCACTTT. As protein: CASSPLQGRDSPLHF.

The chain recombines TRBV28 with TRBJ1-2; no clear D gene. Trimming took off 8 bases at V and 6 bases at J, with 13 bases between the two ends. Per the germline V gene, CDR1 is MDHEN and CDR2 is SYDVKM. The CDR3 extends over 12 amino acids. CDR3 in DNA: TGTGCCAGCCTTTTGGTGGCCCATGGCTACACCTTC. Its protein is CASLLVAHGYTF.

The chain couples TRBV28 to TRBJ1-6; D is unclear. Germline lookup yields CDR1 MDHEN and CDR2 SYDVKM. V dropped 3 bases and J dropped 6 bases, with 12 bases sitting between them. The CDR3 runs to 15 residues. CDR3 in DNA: TGTGCCAGCAGTTTTAGGCGGATGGTTAATTCACCCCTCCACTTT. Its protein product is CASSFRRMVNSPLHF.

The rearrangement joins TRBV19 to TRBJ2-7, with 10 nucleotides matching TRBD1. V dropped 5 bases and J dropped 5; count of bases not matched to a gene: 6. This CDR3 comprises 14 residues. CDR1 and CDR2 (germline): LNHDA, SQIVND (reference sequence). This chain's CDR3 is CASSHAGTGDEQYF. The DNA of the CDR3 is TGTGCCAGTAGTCACGCCGGGACAGGGGACGAGCAGTACTTC.

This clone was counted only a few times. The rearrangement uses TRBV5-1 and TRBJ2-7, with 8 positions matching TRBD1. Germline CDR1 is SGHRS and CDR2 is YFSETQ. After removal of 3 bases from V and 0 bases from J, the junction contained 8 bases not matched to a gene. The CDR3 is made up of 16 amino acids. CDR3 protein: CASSSTGTGSSYEQYF. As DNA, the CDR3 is TGCGCCAGCAGCTCTACCGGGACAGGCAGCTCCTACGAGCAGTACTTC.

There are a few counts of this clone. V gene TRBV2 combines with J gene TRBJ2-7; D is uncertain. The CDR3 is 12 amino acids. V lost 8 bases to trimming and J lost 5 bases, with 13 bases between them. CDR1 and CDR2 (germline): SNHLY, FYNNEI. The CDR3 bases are TGTGCCAGCTCCCAAGAGTCGCACGAGCAGTACTTC. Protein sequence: CASSQESHEQYF.

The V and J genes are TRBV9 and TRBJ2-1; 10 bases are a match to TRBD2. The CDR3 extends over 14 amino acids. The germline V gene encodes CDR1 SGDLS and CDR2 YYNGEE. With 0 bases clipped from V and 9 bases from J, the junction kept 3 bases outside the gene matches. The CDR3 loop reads CASSVGLAGAEQFF. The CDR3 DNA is TGTGCCAGCAGCGTAGGGCTAGCGGGGGCTGAGCAGTTCTTC.

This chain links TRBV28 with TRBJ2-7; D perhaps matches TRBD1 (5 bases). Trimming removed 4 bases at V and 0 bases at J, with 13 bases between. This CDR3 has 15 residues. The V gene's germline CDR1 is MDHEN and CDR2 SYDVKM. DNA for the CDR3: TGTGCCAGCAGTTCCGAGGCAAGGGGCTCCTACGAGCAGTACTTC. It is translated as CASSSEARGSYEQYF.